This is a list of T cell receptor beta chains from one sample in a study of blood T cell repertoires in COVID-19. TCRdb's copy holds only in-frame clones and misses some; the assay was immunoSEQ multiplex PCR. In the table there are over 150,000 clones, approximately 87% of which are singletons. Sequences were obtained from peripheral blood. Receptor source: a woman in her sixties or seventies with COVID-19, enrolled during active disease. CDR3s include the opening cysteine and the closing phenylalanine or tryptophan.

v_call: TRBV6-2/TRBV6-3
j_call: TRBJ2-5
cdr3_aa: CASSLAGGHQETQYF

v_call: TRBV29-1
j_call: TRBJ2-3
cdr3_aa: CSIAFLAGVTDTQYF

v_call: TRBV19
j_call: TRBJ2-7
cdr3_aa: CASSTTGTDRVNEQYF

v_call: TRBV10-3
j_call: TRBJ1-2
cdr3_aa: CAIAHGEMNYGYTF

v_call: TRBV6-1
j_call: TRBJ2-5
cdr3_aa: CASSEGARRARETQYF

v_call: TRBV25-1
j_call: TRBJ1-3
cdr3_aa: CASSEATGVVGNTIYF

v_call: TRBV10-3
j_call: TRBJ1-4
cdr3_aa: CATGGTGTDGNEKLFF

v_call: TRBV28
j_call: TRBJ1-2
cdr3_aa: CASRRTGGNYGYTF

v_call: TRBV3-1/TRBV3-2
j_call: TRBJ2-3
cdr3_aa: CASRQTSGRATDTQYF

v_call: TRBV14
j_call: TRBJ2-7
cdr3_aa: CASSSRTGRSYEQYF

v_call: TRBV24-1
j_call: TRBJ2-3
cdr3_aa: CATSESRDTTDTQYF

v_call: TRBV27
j_call: TRBJ2-1
cdr3_aa: CASKTETGTGLGEQFF

v_call: TRBV30
j_call: TRBJ1-4
cdr3_aa: CAWRQSPTNEKLFF

v_call: TRBV5-4
j_call: TRBJ2-4
cdr3_aa: CASSLRTENIQYF

v_call: TRBV19
j_call: TRBJ2-1
cdr3_aa: CASIAAGSRYEQFF

v_call: TRBV14
j_call: TRBJ1-6
cdr3_aa: CASSQDFHDSPLHF

v_call: TRBV30
j_call: TRBJ1-2
cdr3_aa: CAWSAQVWGVGYTF